Detailed here is one T cell receptor beta chain. As for time point: peripheral blood 6 weeks after treatment start. Some clones are missing from TCRdb's copy, which holds only in-frame ones; the method was immunoSEQ multiplex PCR. The sample records about 51,000 clones, around nine tenths being singletons. This entry is derived from a study of PD-L1 blockade in urothelial cancer. CDR3 length equals 14 residues. V was clipped by 4 bases and J by 1 base, with 10 bases between them. CDR1 MNHEY and CDR2 SVGAGI come from the germline V gene. The TCR originated in a man between 60 and 75 years old with urothelial cancer. The chain joins TRBV6-5 to TRBJ1-1; D gene ambiguous. The material was PBMCs, obtained around atezolizumab (anti-PD-L1) treatment. The CDR3 sequence: CASSSRHRNTEAFF. CDR3 sequence (DNA): TGTGCCAGCAGTTCCCGACACCGGAACACTGAAGCTTTCTTT.